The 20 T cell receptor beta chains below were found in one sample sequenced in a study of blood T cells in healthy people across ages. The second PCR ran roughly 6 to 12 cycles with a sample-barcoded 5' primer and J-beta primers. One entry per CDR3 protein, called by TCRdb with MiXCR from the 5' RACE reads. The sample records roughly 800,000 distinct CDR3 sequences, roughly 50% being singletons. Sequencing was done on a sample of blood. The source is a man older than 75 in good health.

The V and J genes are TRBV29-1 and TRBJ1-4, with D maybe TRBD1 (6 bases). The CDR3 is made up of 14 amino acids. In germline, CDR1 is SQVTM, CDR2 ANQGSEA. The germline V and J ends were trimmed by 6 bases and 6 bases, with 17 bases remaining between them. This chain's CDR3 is CSVAPGGGDEKLFF. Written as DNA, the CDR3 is TGCAGCGTAGCACCGGGAGGGGGGGATGAAAAACTGTTTTTT. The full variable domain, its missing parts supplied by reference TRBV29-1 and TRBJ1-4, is SAVISQKPSRDICQRGTSLTIQCQVDSQVTMMFWYRQQPGQSLTLIATANQGSEATYESGFVIDKFPISRPNLTFSTLTVSNMSPEDSSIYLCSVAPGGGDEKLFFGSGTQLSVL.

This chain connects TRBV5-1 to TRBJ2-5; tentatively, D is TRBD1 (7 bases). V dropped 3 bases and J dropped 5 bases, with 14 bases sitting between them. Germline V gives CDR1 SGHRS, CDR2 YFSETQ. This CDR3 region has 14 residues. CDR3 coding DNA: TGCGCCAGCAGCTCTCAGGGGGGCGGTGAGACCCAGTACTTC. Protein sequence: CASSSQGGGETQYF.

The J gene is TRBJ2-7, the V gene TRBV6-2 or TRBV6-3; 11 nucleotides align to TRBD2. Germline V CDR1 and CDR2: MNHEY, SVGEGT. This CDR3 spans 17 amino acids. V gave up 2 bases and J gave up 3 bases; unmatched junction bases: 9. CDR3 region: CASSYVVGTSGDYEQYF. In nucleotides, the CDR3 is TGTGCCAGCAGTTACGTCGTGGGGACTAGCGGCGACTACGAGCAGTACTTC.

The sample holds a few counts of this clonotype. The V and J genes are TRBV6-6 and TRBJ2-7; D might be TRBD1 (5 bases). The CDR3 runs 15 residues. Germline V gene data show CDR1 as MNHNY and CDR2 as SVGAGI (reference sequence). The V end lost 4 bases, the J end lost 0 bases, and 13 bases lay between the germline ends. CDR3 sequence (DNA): TGTGCCAGCAGTTTAAAAGACAGATCCTCCTACGAGCAGTACTTC. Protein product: CASSLKDRSSYEQYF.

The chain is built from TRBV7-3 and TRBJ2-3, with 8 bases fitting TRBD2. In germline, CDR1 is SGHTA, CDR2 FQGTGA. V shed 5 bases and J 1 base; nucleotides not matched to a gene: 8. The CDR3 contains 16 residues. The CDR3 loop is CASSTTGGWGTDTQYF. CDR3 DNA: TGTGCCAGCAGCACAACGGGAGGGTGGGGCACAGATACGCAGTATTTT.

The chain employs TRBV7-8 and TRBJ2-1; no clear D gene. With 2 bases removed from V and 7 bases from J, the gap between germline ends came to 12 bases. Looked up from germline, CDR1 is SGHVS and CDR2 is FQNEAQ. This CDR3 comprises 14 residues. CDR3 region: CASSLPRNTNEQFF. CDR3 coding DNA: TGTGCCAGCAGCTTACCAAGAAACACAAATGAGCAGTTCTTC. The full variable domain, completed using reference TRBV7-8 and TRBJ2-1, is GAGVSQSPRYKVAKRGQDVALRCDPISGHVSLFWYQQALGQGPEFLTYFQNEAQLDKSGLPSDRFFAERPEGSVSTLKIQRTQQEDSAVYLCASSLPRNTNEQFFGPGTRLTVL.

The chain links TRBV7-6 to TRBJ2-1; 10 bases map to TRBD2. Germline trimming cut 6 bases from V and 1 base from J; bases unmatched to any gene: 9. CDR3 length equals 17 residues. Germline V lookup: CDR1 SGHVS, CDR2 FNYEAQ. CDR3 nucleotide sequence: TGTGCCAGCAGTCAAAACCCGGGACTAGCGTCCTACAATGAGCAGTTCTTC. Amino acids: CASSQNPGLASYNEQFF.

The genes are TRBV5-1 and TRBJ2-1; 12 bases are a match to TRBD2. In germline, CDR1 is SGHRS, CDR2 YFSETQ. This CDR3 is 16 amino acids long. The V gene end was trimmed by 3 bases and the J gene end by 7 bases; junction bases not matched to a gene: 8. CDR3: CASSSGLAGPENEQFF. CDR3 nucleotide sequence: TGCGCCAGCAGCTCTGGACTAGCGGGACCCGAAAATGAGCAGTTCTTC.

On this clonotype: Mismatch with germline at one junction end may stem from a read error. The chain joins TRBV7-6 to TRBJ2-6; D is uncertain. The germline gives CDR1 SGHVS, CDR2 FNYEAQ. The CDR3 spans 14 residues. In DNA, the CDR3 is TGTACCAGTAGCCCCACGACAGGGGCCAACGTCCTGACTTTC. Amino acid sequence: CTSSPTTGANVLTF.

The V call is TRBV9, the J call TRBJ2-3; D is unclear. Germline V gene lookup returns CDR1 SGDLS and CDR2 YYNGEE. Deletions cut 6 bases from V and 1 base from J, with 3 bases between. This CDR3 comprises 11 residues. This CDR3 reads CASNCTDTQYF. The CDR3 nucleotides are TGTGCCAGCAACTGCACAGATACGCAGTATTTT.

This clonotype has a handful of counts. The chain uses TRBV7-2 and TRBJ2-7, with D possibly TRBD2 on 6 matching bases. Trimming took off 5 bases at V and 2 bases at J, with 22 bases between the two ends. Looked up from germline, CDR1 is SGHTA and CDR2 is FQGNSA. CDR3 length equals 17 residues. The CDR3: CASSKSLAVPHPYEQYF. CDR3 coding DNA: TGTGCCAGCAGCAAATCCTTAGCGGTCCCCCATCCCTACGAGCAGTACTTC.

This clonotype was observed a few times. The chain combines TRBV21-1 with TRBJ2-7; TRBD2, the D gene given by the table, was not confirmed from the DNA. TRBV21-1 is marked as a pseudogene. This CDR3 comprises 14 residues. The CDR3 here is CASSHGMGPYEQYF. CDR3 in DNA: TGTGCCAGCAGCCACGGGATGGGCCCCTACGAGCAGTACTTC.

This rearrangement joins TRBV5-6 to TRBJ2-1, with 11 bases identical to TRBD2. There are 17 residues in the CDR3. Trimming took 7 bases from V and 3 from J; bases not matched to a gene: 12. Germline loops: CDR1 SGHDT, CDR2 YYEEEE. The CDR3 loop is CASGSPPGLADYNEQFF. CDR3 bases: TGTGCCAGCGGCTCACCTCCGGGACTAGCGGACTACAATGAGCAGTTCTTC.

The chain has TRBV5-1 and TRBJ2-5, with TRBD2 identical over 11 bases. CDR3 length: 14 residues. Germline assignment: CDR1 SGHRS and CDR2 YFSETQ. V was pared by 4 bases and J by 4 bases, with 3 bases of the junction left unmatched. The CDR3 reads CASSAGTSGETQYF. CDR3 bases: TGCGCCAGCAGCGCCGGGACTAGCGGAGAGACCCAGTACTTC.

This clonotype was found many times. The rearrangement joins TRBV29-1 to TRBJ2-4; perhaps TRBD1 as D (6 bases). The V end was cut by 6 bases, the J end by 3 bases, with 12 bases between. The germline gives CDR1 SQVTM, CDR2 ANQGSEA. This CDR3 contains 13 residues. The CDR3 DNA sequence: TGCAGCGTAGGGGGTGGACGCAAAAACATTCAGTACTTC. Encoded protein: CSVGGGRKNIQYF.

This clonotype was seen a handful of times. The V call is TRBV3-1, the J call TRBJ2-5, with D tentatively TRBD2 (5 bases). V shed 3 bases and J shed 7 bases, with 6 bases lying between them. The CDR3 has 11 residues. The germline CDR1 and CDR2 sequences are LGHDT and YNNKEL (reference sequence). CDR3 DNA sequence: TGTGCCAGCAGCCAGGCGGGGACCCAGTACTTC. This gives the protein CASSQAGTQYF.

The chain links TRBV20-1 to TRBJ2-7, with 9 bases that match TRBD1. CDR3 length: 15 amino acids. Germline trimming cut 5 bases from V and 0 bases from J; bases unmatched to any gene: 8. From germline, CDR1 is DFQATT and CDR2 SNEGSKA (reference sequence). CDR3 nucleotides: TGCAGTGCTCGGCACGACAGGGGGAGCTCCTACGAGCAGTACTTC. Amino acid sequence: CSARHDRGSSYEQYF.

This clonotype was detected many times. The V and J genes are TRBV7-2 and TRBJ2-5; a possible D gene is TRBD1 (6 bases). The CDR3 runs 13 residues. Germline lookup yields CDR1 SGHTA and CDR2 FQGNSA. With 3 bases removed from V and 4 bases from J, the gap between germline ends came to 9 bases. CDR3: CASSFRRGETQYF. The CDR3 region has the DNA TGTGCCAGCAGCTTCCGCAGGGGAGAGACCCAGTACTTC.

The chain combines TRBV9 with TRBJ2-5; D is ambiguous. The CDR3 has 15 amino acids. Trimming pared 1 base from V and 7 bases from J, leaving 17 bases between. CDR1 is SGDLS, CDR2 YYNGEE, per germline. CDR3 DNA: TGTGCCAGCAGCGTAAGTCCGTCGACGTTGGGGACCCAGTACTTC. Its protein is CASSVSPSTLGTQYF.

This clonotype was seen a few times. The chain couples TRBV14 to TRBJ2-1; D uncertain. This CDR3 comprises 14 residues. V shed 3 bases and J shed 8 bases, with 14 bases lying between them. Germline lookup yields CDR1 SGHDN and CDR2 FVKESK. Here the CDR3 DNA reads TGTGCCAGCAGCCAGTGGAAAGGCCCCGATGAGCAGTTCTTC. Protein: CASSQWKGPDEQFF.